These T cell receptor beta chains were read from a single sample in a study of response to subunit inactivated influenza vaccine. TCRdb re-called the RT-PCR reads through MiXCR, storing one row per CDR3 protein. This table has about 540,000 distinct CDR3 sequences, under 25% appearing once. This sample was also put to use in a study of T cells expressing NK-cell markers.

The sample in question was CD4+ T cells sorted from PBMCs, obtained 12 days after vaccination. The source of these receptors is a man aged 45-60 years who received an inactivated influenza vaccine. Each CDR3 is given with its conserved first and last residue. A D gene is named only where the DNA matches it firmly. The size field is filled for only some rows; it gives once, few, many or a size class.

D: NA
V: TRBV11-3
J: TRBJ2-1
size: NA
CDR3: CASSLNRAEGEQFF
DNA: TGTGCCAGCAGCCTAAATCGGGCGGAAGGTGAGCAGTTCTTC

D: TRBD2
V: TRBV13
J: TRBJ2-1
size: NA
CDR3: CASSPRTSGRYNEQFF
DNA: TGTGCCAGCAGCCCCCGGACTAGCGGGAGGTACAATGAGCAGTTCTTC

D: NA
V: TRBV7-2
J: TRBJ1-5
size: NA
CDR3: CASSLARTGGQPQHF
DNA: TGTGCCAGCAGCTTAGCCCGGACCGGCGGTCAGCCCCAGCATTTT

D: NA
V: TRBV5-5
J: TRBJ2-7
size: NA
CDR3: CASYPTIGRSEQYF
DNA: TGTGCCAGCTACCCCACCATAGGACGATCCGAGCAGTACTTC

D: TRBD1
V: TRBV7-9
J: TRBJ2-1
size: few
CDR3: CASRAQGQGLREQFF
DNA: TGTGCCAGCAGAGCTCAGGGACAGGGATTGAGGGAGCAGTTCTTC

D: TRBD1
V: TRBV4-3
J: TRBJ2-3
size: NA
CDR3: CASSQGTGVSGDTQYF
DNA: TGCGCCAGCAGCCAGGGGACAGGTGTATCGGGAGATACGCAGTATTTT

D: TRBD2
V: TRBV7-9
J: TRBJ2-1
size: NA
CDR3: CASSTWSGDWQEQFF
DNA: TGTGCCAGCAGCACTTGGAGCGGGGACTGGCAAGAGCAGTTCTTC

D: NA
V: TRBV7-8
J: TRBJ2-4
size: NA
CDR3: CASSPWGGGAKNIQYF
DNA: TGTGCCAGCAGCCCTTGGGGAGGGGGAGCCAAAAACATTCAGTACTTC

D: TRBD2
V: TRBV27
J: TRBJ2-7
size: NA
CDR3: CASSFSGRAVEQYF
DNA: TGTGCCAGCAGTTTTAGCGGGAGGGCAGTCGAGCAGTACTTC

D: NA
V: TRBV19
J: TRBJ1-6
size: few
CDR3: CASNEWQTSGTLHF
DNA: TGTGCCAGTAATGAGTGGCAGACCTCCGGGACCCTCCACTTT

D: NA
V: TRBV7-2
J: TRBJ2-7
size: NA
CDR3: CASSSLNRETAEQYF
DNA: TGTGCCAGCAGCTCATTGAATCGGGAGACCGCCGAGCAGTACTTC

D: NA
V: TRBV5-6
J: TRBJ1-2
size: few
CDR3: CASSLQNLQGPYGYTF
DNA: TGTGCCAGCAGCTTACAAAACCTACAAGGTCCCTATGGCTACACCTTC

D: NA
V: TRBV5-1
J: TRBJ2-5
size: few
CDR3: CASSLDVGKGETQYF
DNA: TGCGCCAGCAGCTTGGATGTCGGAAAGGGAGAGACCCAGTACTTC

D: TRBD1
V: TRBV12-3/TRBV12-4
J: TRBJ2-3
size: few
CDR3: CASSHGQGSTDTQYF
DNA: TGTGCCAGCAGTCACGGACAGGGGTCCACAGATACGCAGTATTTT

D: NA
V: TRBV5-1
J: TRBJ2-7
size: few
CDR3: CASSSSGTPVYEQYF
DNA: TGCGCCAGCAGCTCCTCCGGGACTCCCGTCTACGAGCAGTACTTC

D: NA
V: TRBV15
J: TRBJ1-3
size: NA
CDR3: CATSRDFPGPGSSGNTIYF
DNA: TGTGCCACCAGCAGAGATTTCCCGGGACCGGGGTCATCTGGAAACACCATATATTTT

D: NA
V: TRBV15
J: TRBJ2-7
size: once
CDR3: CATSREQGRYEQYF
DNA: TGTGCCACCAGCAGAGAACAGGGAAGATACGAGCAGTACTTC

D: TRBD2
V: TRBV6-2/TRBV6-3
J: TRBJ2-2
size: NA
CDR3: CASTPGRAVTGELFF
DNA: TGTGCCAGCACCCCCGGGAGGGCCGTCACCGGGGAGCTGTTTTTT

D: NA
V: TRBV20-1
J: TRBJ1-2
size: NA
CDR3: CSAREGFGNYGYTF
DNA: TGCAGTGCTAGAGAGGGCTTTGGTAACTATGGCTACACCTTC

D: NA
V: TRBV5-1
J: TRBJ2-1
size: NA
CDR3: CASSLAIDTAGVLEQFF
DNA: TGCGCCAGCAGCTTGGCCATAGACACGGCAGGTGTATTAGAGCAGTTCTTC

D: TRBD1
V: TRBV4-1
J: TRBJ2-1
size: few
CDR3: CASSQFPWDRGQGEQFF
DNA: TGCGCCAGCAGCCAGTTTCCCTGGGACAGGGGGCAAGGTGAGCAGTTCTTC

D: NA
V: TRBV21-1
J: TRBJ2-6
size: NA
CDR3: CASINWTQGSGANVLTF
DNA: TGTGCCAGCATTAATTGGACTCAGGGTTCTGGGGCCAACGTCCTGACTTTC

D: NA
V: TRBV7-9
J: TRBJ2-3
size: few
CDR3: CASSYRADVTDTQYF
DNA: TGTGCCAGCAGCTACCGAGCCGACGTCACAGATACGCAGTATTTT

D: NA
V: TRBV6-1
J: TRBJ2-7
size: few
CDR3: CASRKSSGAGEYEQYF
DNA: TGTGCCAGCAGGAAATCTTCGGGAGCAGGGGAGTACGAGCAGTACTTC

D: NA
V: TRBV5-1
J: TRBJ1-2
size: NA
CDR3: CASSVTGRVGYTF
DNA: TGCGCCAGCAGCGTAACAGGGCGCGTTGGCTACACCTTC

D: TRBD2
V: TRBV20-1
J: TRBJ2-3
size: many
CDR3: CSATGLAPDTQYF
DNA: TGCAGTGCTACCGGACTAGCGCCAGATACGCAGTATTTT

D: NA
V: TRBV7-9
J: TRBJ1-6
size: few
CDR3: CASSHGGNNSPLHF
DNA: TGTGCCAGCAGCCATGGGGGTAATAATTCACCCCTCCACTTT

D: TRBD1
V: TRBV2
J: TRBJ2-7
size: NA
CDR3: CASSGQGTGRLEQYF
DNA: TGTGCCAGCAGTGGGCAAGGGACAGGGCGTTTGGAGCAGTACTTC

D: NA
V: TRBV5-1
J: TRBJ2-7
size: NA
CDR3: CASSFRDARQEQYF
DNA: TGCGCCAGCAGCTTCCGGGACGCCCGACAGGAGCAGTACTTC

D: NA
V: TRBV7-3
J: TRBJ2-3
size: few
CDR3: CASSLVVSAHDTQYF
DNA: TGTGCCAGCAGCTTAGTAGTCTCTGCACACGATACGCAGTATTTT

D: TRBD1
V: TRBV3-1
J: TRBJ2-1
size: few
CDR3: CASSQGRDRGHEQFF
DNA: TGTGCCAGCAGCCAAGGTCGGGACAGGGGGCATGAGCAGTTCTTC

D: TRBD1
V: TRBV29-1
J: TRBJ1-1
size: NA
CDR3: CSVQGKGGAGTEAFF
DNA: TGCAGCGTACAAGGCAAAGGGGGCGCGGGCACTGAAGCTTTCTTT

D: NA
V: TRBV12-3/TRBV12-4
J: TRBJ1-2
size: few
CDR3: CASNQGRGRGNYGYTF
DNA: TGTGCCAGCAACCAAGGGCGGGGTCGGGGTAACTATGGCTACACCTTC

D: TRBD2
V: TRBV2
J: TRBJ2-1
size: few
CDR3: CASRMILAGVGGASYNEQFF
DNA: TGTGCCAGCAGGATGATCCTAGCGGGAGTTGGTGGGGCCTCCTACAATGAGCAGTTCTTC

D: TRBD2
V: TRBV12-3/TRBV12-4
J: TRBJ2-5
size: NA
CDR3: CASSLGLAGREYQETQYF
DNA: TGTGCCAGCAGTCTAGGACTAGCGGGGCGTGAGTACCAAGAGACCCAGTACTTC

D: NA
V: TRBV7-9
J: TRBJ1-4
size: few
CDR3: CASSLPRNEKLFF
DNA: TGTGCCAGCAGCTTACCCAGGAATGAAAAACTGTTTTTT

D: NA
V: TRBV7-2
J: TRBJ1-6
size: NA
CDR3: CASSLQTLPNSPLHF
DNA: TGTGCCAGCAGCTTACAGACACTCCCGAATTCTCCCCTCCACTTT

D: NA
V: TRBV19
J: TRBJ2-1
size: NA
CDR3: CASSRGTETNEQFF
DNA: TGTGCCAGTAGTAGAGGGACTGAGACGAATGAGCAGTTCTTC

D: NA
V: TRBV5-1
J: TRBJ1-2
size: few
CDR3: CASSLARGARDGYTF
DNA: TGCGCCAGCAGCTTGGCCCGGGGGGCGCGCGATGGCTACACCTTC

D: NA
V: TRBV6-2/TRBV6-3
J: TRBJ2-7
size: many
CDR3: CASTAPENEQYF
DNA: TGTGCCAGCACTGCCCCTGAGAACGAGCAGTACTTC

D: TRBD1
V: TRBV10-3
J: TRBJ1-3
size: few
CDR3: CAINGQGAGNTIYF
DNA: TGTGCCATCAACGGACAGGGGGCTGGAAACACCATATATTTT

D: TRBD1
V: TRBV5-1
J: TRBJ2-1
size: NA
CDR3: CASSPTGGENEQFF
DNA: TGCGCCAGCAGCCCAACAGGGGGCGAGAATGAGCAGTTCTTC

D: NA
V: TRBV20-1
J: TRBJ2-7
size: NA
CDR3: CSARDVYSYEQYF
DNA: TGCAGTGCTAGAGACGTATACTCCTACGAGCAGTACTTC

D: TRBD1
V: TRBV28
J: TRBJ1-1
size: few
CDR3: CASSLVGAVWDRRTDRENTEAFF
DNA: TGTGCCAGCAGTTTAGTTGGGGCCGTTTGGGACAGGCGGACTGACCGTGAGAACACTGAAGCTTTCTTT

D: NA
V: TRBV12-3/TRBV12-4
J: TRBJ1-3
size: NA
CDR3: CASSPTKDGTRSGNTIYF
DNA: TGTGCCAGCAGCCCTACCAAGGACGGGACTCGCTCTGGAAACACCATATATTTT